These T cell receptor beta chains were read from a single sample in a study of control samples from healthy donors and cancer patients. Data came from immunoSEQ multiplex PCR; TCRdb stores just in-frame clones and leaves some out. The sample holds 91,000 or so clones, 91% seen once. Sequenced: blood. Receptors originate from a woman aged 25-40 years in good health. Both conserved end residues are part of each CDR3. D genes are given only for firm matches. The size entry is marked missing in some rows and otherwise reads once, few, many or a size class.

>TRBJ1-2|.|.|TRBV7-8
TGTGCCAGCAGCCCGGGGGGAGGGACCTATGGCTACACCTTC
CASSPGGGTYGYTF
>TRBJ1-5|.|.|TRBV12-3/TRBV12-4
TGTGCCAGCAGTGGACGGGCAAATCAGCCCCAGCATTTT
CASSGRANQPQHF
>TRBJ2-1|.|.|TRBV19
TGTGCCAGTAGTTCGGGGCTAGCGCGGGCCTCCTACAATGAGCAGTTCTTC
CASSSGLARASYNEQFF
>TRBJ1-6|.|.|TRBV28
TGTGCCAGCAGCACCGGGACACCGGTAAATTCACCCCTCCACTTT
CASSTGTPVNSPLHF
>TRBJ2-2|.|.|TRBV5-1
TGCGCCAGCAGTACCCAGGGTCCCGGGGAGCTGTTTTTT
CASSTQGPGELFF
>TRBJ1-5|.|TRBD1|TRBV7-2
TGTGCCAGCAGCCCCAGGGAGGGGGCAGGTATCAATCAGCCCCAGCATTTT
CASSPREGAGINQPQHF
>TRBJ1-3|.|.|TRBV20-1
TGCAGTGCTAGTTCCCTGGGGGAGCGGCCCCAGGTCTCTGGAAACACCATATATTTT
CSASSLGERPQVSGNTIYF
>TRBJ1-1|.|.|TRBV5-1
TGCGCCAGCAGCTTGGGACTCGAAGCTTTCTTT
CASSLGLEAFF
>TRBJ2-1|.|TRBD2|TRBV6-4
TGTGCCAGCAGTTCCTCAAGCGGGGGGGCTGGTGAGCAGTTCTTC
CASSSSSGGAGEQFF
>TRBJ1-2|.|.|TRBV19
TGTGCCAGTAGTAAGCGGGCCCCCGCTAACTATGGCTACACCTTC
CASSKRAPANYGYTF
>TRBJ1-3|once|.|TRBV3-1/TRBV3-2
TGTGCCAGCAGCCCACTAATCCGTACATTTAACTCTGGAAACACCATATATTTT
CASSPLIRTFNSGNTIYF
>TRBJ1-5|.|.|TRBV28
TGTGCCAGCAGACAGAGGGGGGGAGACGGTCAGCCCCAGCATTTT
CASRQRGGDGQPQHF
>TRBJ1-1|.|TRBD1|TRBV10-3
TGTGCCATCAGAGGGACAGGGGGCTTGAACACTGAAGCTTTCTTT
CAIRGTGGLNTEAFF
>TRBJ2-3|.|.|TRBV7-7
TGTGCCAGCAGCTTCGGGGCCCAAGATACGCAGTATTTT
CASSFGAQDTQYF
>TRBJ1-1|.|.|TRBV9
TGTGCCAGCAGCGTAGGGTTAATGAACACTGAAGCTTTCTTT
CASSVGLMNTEAFF
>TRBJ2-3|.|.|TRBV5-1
TGCGCCAGCAGCCTGCCAGGGGGCACAGATACGCAGTATTTT
CASSLPGGTDTQYF
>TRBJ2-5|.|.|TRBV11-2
TGTGCCAGCAGCTTAGGCAGCGTGGGGGAGACCCAGTACTTC
CASSLGSVGETQYF
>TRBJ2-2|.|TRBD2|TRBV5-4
TGTGCCAGCAGCCAGGGTCTGGCGGGAGGTACCGGGGAGCTGTTTTTT
CASSQGLAGGTGELFF
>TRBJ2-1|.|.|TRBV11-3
TGTGCCAGCAGCTTAGGAACAGAGAGCTACAATGAGCAGTTCTTC
CASSLGTESYNEQFF
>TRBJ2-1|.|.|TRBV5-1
TGCGCCAGCAGGTTAAGTCCTGGGGGCAATGAGCAGTTCTTC
CASRLSPGGNEQFF
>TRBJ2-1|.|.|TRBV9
TGTGCCAGCACGTTGGTCCGATCCTACAATGAGCAGTTCTTC
CASTLVRSYNEQFF
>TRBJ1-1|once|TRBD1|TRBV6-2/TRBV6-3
TGTGCCAGCAGTTTCGGACGGACAGGGCGGGCTTTCTTT
CASSFGRTGRAFF
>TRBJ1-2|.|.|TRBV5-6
TGTGCCAGCAGCTGGGGGACGGAAAACTATGGCTACACCTTC
CASSWGTENYGYTF
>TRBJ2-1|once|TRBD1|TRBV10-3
TGTGCCTCCCTTCAGGGGGACGCCTACAATGAGCAGTTCTTC
CASLQGDAYNEQFF
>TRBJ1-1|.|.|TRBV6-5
TGTGCCAGCAGCCTCTCGGGTAGCGGGGATGAAGCTTTCTTT
CASSLSGSGDEAFF
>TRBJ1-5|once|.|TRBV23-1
TGCGCCAGCAGTCGTCACTTGGGGAAGGGATTGCAGCCCCAGCATTTT
CASSRHLGKGLQPQHF
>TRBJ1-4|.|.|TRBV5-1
TGCGCCAGCAGCCTCCGGAGGGCTAATGAAAAACTGTTTTTT
CASSLRRANEKLFF
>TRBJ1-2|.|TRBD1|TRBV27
TGTGCCAGCAGGGCTTCGGGACAGCTACTCTATGGCTACACCTTC
CASRASGQLLYGYTF
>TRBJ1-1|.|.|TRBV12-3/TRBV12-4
TGTGCCACGCAGCCCGGGGCGGGCACTGAAGCTTTCTTT
CATQPGAGTEAFF
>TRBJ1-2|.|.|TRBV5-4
TGTGCCAGCAGCTTGGGGGGATTTGGTAGCGTTGAGGGCTACACCTTC
CASSLGGFGSVEGYTF
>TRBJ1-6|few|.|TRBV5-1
TGCGCCAGCAGCCCCGGGAATTCACCCCTCCACTTT
CASSPGNSPLHF
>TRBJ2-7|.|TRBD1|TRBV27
TGTGCCAGCAGTTTGGGACAGGGTTCCTACGAGCAGTACTTC
CASSLGQGSYEQYF
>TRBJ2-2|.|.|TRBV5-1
TGCGCCAGCAGCTTGGTAGCAGGGAACACCGGGGAGCTGTTTTTT
CASSLVAGNTGELFF
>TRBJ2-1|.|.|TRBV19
TGTGCCAGTGAAGGGTCCTCTAGCTCCTACAATGAGCAGTTCTTC
CASEGSSSSYNEQFF
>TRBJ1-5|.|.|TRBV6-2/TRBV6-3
TGTGCCAGCAGCACCCTACAGGGACAGCCCCAGCATTTT
CASSTLQGQPQHF
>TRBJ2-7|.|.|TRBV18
TGTGCCAGCTCACCACCCCCAGGTAATGAGCAGTACTTC
CASSPPPGNEQYF
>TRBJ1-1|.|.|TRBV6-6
TGTGCCAGCGGCCTGGAGGGGCGTAACACTGAAGCTTTCTTT
CASGLEGRNTEAFF
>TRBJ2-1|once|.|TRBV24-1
TGTGCCACCAGTGACCCACCCAAGAATGAGCAGTTCTTC
CATSDPPKNEQFF
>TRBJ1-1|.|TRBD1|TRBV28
TGTGCCAGCAGCCCTCCAGGGGGCACTGAAGCTTTCTTT
CASSPPGGTEAFF
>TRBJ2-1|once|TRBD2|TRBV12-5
TGTGCTAGTGGTTCAGGACTAGTTCGGCAGTTCTTC
CASGSGLVRQFF
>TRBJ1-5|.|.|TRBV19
TGTGCCAGTAGTATAGTCAGGGTAGGTCAGCCCCAGCATTTT
CASSIVRVGQPQHF
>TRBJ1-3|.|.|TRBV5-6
TGTGCCAGCAGCTTGTCCAGGGCGGCAGGAAACACCATATATTTT
CASSLSRAAGNTIYF
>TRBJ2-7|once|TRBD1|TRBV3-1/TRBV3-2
TGTGCCAGCAGCCAAGGAAGACAGGGGGTAGACTACGAGCAGTACTTC
CASSQGRQGVDYEQYF
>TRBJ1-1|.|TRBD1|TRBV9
TGTGCCAGCAGCGCGGGACAGGGAATCACTGAAGCTTTCTTT
CASSAGQGITEAFF
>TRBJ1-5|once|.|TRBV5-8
TGTGCCAGCAAGGGGGGTGGGAATCAGCCCCAGCATTTT
CASKGGGNQPQHF
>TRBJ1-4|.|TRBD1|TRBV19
TGTGCCAGCCAGGGGGCAGGTTCAACTAATGAAAAACTGTTTTTT
CASQGAGSTNEKLFF
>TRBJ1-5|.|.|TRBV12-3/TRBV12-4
TGTGCCAGCAGTTTACTTATCAGTTCAATCCAGCATTTT
CASSLLISSIQHF
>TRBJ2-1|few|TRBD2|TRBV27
TGTGCCAGCGGGTTAACTAGCGGGGCATACAATGAGCAGTTCTTC
CASGLTSGAYNEQFF
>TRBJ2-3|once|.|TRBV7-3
TGTGCCAGCAGCCAATTAGCCACAGATACGCAGTATTTT
CASSQLATDTQYF
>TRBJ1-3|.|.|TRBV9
TGTGCCAGCAGCGTAGAGGTGGGGCGGGGAAACACCATATATTTT
CASSVEVGRGNTIYF
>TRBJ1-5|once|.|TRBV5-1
TGCGCCAGCAGCCCGGATGGTGGCCGACCGCCCCAGCATTTT
CASSPDGGRPPQHF
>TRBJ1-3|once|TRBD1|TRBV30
TGTGCCTGGTCCGGGACAGGGGGCCCCGGGGACACCATATATTTT
CAWSGTGGPGDTIYF
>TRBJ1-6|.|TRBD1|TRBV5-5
TGTGCCAGCAGCCGCGGGACAGGGGCAAATAATTCACCCCTCCACTTT
CASSRGTGANNSPLHF
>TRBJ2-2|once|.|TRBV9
TGTGCCAGCAGCGTAGCTACCTCCCCCGGGGAGCTGTTTTTT
CASSVATSPGELFF